Listed here are 22 T cell receptor beta chains from one sample, sequenced in a study of T cell repertoires in cytomegalovirus infection. TCRdb re-analysed the reads in MiXCR, keeping a single row per CDR3 protein. Found here are 200,000 or so distinct CDR3 sequences, roughly a fifth of them singletons; the top ten hold less than 3.5%. Sequenced sample: PBMCs. These receptors originate from a human donor in good health (CMV status not recorded). Some clones in this sample may be carry-over from other donors' samples.

The rearrangement links TRBV20-1 to TRBJ2-5, with 7 nucleotides matching TRBD2. Trimming took 5 bases from V and 5 from J; bases not matched to a gene: 11. The length of the CDR3 is 14 residues. Looked up from germline, CDR1 is DFQATT and CDR2 is SNEGSKA (reference sequence). The CDR3 is CSARAGVRSETQYF. The CDR3 nucleotides read TGCAGTGCTCGTGCGGGAGTAAGAAGTGAGACCCAGTACTTC.

This clonotype was detected many times. The gene calls are TRBV6-2 or TRBV6-3 and TRBJ2-1, with 12 bases identical to TRBD2. Germline CDR1 is MNHEY and CDR2 is SVGEGT. Germline trimming cut 2 bases from V and 6 bases from J; bases unmatched to any gene: 5. This CDR3 is built from 16 residues. The CDR3 DNA sequence: TGTGCCAGCAGTTACGCCACTAGCGGGGGGACCAATGAGCAGTTCTTC. This encodes CASSYATSGGTNEQFF.

In this sample, this clonotype turned up a few times. The chain is built from TRBV4-1 and TRBJ2-1, with 10 bases lining up with TRBD2. Germline CDR1 is MGHRA and CDR2 is YSYEKL. V trimming: 1 base; J trimming: 7 bases; junction bases outside the gene matches: 10. The CDR3 extends over 17 amino acids. Here the CDR3 DNA reads TGCGCCAGCAGCCAAGTTCCCACAGGGACTAGCGAAAATGAGCAGTTCTTC. It is translated as CASSQVPTGTSENEQFF.

This clonotype was detected ten times or more. The chain joins TRBV19 to TRBJ1-1; no definite D call. Trimming took 7 bases from V and 4 from J, leaving 13 bases between them. Germline V lookup: CDR1 LNHDA, CDR2 SQIVND (reference sequence). This CDR3 spans 13 amino acids. In nucleotides, the CDR3 is TGTGCCAGTATCCCAGGTTCCGGCACTGAAGCTTTCTTT. Translation gives CASIPGSGTEAFF.

This clonotype was found a few times. This rearrangement joins TRBV7-9 to TRBJ2-7; 10 bases agree with TRBD2. Trimming took 5 bases from V and 8 from J; bases not matched to a gene: 12. CDR1 and CDR2 (germline): SEHNR, FQNEAQ (reference sequence). CDR3 length equals 15 residues. CDR3 DNA: TGTGCCAGCAGCCCGGGGTTGCTAGCGGGAGCCAAGCAGTACTTC. Residues: CASSPGLLAGAKQYF.

The sample holds a few counts of this clonotype. The chain is built from TRBV28 and TRBJ1-3; a possible D gene is TRBD1 (6 bases). V was shortened by 3 bases and J by 0 bases, with 12 bases between the two germline ends. This CDR3 contains 16 residues. Germline loops: CDR1 MDHEN, CDR2 SYDVKM. Written as DNA, the CDR3 is TGTGCCAGCAGTTTGGCCGGACAGCACTCTGGAAACACCATATATTTT. This translates into CASSLAGQHSGNTIYF. The full variable domain, rest sourced from reference TRBV28 and TRBJ1-3, is DVKVTQSSRYLVKRTGEKVFLECVQDMDHENMFWYRQDPGLGLRLIYFSYDVKMKEKGDIPEGYSVSREKKERFSLILESASTNQTSMYLCASSLAGQHSGNTIYFGEGSWLTVV.

This clonotype occurred a few times. This chain links TRBV11-3 with TRBJ2-7; 7 bases match TRBD2. Germline V gene data show CDR1 as SGHNT and CDR2 as YENEEA. This CDR3 region has 16 residues. Unmatched junction bases numbered 9, after V lost 2 bases and J lost 2 bases. The CDR3 nucleotides read TGTGCCAGCAGCTTATTAGGAGCTAGCGGAACCTACGAGCAGTACTTC. This gives the protein CASSLLGASGTYEQYF.

This clonotype came up a few times. The gene calls are TRBV19 and TRBJ1-5; 7 nucleotides match TRBD1. The CDR3 spans 14 residues. Germline CDR1 is LNHDA and CDR2 is SQIVND (reference sequence). V was clipped by 5 bases and J by 7 bases; unmatched bases: 8. This CDR3 is CASSWTGREQPQHF. CDR3 coding DNA: TGTGCCAGTAGTTGGACAGGAAGGGAACAGCCCCAGCATTTT.

This clonotype came up many times. The chain joins TRBV6-2 or TRBV6-3 to TRBJ1-5; D is possibly TRBD1 (5 bases). Trimming removed 6 bases from V and 7 bases from J, with 16 bases in between. CDR1 MNHEY and CDR2 SVGEGT come from the germline V gene. The CDR3 totals 14 residues. In DNA, the CDR3 is TGTGCCAGCAGAACCGGGGACCTCGGGCAGCCCCAGCATTTT. Its translation is CASRTGDLGQPQHF.

The V call is TRBV6-2 or TRBV6-3, the J call TRBJ2-7; possibly TRBD1 for D (6 bases). V lost 6 bases and J lost 0, with 15 bases in between. This CDR3 comprises 15 residues. The germline gives CDR1 MNHEY, CDR2 SVGEGT. This chain's CDR3 is CASRPTGHLSYEQYF. CDR3 DNA: TGTGCCAGCAGACCCACGGGACACCTCTCCTACGAGCAGTACTTC.

The chain links TRBV5-4 to TRBJ2-3; D tentatively fits TRBD1 or TRBD2 (5 bases each). Trimming took off 1 base at V and 3 bases at J, with 15 bases between the two ends. The germline CDR1 and CDR2 sequences are SGHNT and YYREEE (reference sequence). The CDR3 totals 16 residues. The CDR3 reads CASSLSSPGRTDTQYF. In nucleotides, the CDR3 is TGTGCCAGCAGCTTGAGTTCCCCGGGGCGGACAGATACGCAGTATTTT.

There are a few counts of this clonotype. The chain employs TRBV15 and TRBJ2-1, with 10 bases matching TRBD2. CDR3 length equals 14 residues. The V gene's germline CDR1 is LNHNV and CDR2 YYDKDF (reference sequence). With V trimmed by 6 bases and J by 3 bases, 2 bases remained unmatched. The DNA of the CDR3 is TGTGCCACCAGGTCTAGCGGGAGCTACAATGAGCAGTTCTTC. It codes for CATRSSGSYNEQFF. The full variable domain, its missing parts supplied by reference TRBV15 and TRBJ2-1, is DAMVIQNPRYQVTQFGKPVTLSCSQTLNHNVMYWYQQKSSQAPKLLFHYYDKDFNNEADTPDNFQSRRPNTSFCFLDIRSPGLGDTAMYLCATRSSGSYNEQFFGPGTRLTVL.

V is TRBV20-1 and J is TRBJ2-7; 12 bases are a match to TRBD2. The J segment lost 3 bases and the V segment lost 3 bases, leaving 9 bases of the junction unmatched. This CDR3 is 16 amino acids long. The germline V gene has CDR1 DFQATT and CDR2 SNEGSKA (reference sequence). The CDR3 region is CSARDRVGLAGYEQYF. The CDR3 DNA is TGCAGTGCTAGGGACAGGGTGGGACTAGCGGGCTACGAGCAGTACTTC.

This chain uses TRBV5-6 with TRBJ2-1, with D possibly called TRBD1 or TRBD2 (7 bases each). The CDR3 is made up of 15 amino acids. Trimming stripped 8 bases from V and 7 bases from J, with 22 bases between. Germline loops: CDR1 SGHDT, CDR2 YYEEEE. CDR3 in amino acids: CASRREGAPTNEQFF. In nucleotides, the CDR3 is TGTGCCAGTCGAAGGGAGGGGGCCCCGACGAATGAGCAGTTCTTC.

J is TRBJ1-1 and V is TRBV10-3, with TRBD1 matching 10 bases. The V gene's germline CDR1 is ENHRY and CDR2 SYGVKD. The CDR3 covers 15 residues. V gave up 3 bases and J gave up 3 bases; unmatched junction bases: 4. CDR3 DNA sequence: TGTGCCATCAGTGATGAGGGACAGGGGTACACTGAAGCTTTCTTT. This sequence encodes CAISDEGQGYTEAFF.

This clonotype was detected a few times. The V gene is TRBV11-2, the J gene TRBJ1-1, with a tentative D call TRBD1 (5 bases). V was trimmed by 4 bases and J by 6 bases, leaving 12 bases between them. CDR1 and CDR2 from the germline V gene are SGHAT and FQNNGV. The CDR3 is 13 amino acids. The CDR3 region has the DNA TGTGCCAGCAGCTCATTTCCGGGGGCTGAAGCTTTCTTT. It is translated as CASSSFPGAEAFF.

The chain combines TRBV7-9 with TRBJ2-7, with D possibly being TRBD1 (6 bases). The CDR3 sequence is 17 residues long. Germline V CDR1 and CDR2: SEHNR, FQNEAQ (reference sequence). V lost 4 bases to trimming and J lost 0 bases, with 19 bases between them. CDR3: CASSSRPGTPSSYEQYF. CDR3 DNA: TGTGCCAGCAGCTCCCGACCCGGGACACCGAGCTCCTACGAGCAGTACTTC.

The V gene is TRBV7-8, the J gene TRBJ2-2; D unresolved. Germline V gene sequence: CDR1 SGHVS, CDR2 FQNEAQ. The germline V and J ends were trimmed by 4 bases and 4 bases, with 16 bases remaining between them. The CDR3 totals 16 residues. The CDR3 DNA reads as TGTGCCAGCAGCTCGCCGGAAGGGCAAAGCACCGGGGAGCTGTTTTTT. This codes for CASSSPEGQSTGELFF.

This chain uses TRBV4-2 with TRBJ2-6; tentative D call: TRBD2 (5 bases). The germline CDR1 and CDR2 sequences are LGHNA and YNFKEQ. The CDR3 extends over 17 amino acids. V was clipped by 1 base and J by 0 bases, with 10 bases between them. CDR3 sequence (DNA): TGTGCCAGCAGCCAAGGGGTAGCGAGCTCTGGGGCCAACGTCCTGACTTTC. It encodes CASSQGVASSGANVLTF.

This rearrangement joins TRBV3-1 to TRBJ2-5; tentatively, D is TRBD1 (6 bases). The CDR3 is made up of 14 amino acids. Trimming cost V 0 bases and J 4 bases, with 9 bases left between them. Germline V CDR1 and CDR2: LGHDT, YNNKEL (reference sequence). The CDR3 sequence is CASSQENRVETQYF. In nucleotides, the CDR3 is TGTGCCAGCAGCCAAGAAAACAGGGTAGAGACCCAGTACTTC.

This clonotype has a count of ten or more. This chain uses TRBV24-1 with TRBJ2-2; no reliable D call. This CDR3 spans 14 amino acids. CDR1 is KGHDR and CDR2 is SFDVKD in the germline V gene. Trimming pared 9 bases from V and 0 bases from J, leaving 10 bases between. CDR3 sequence (DNA): TGTGCCACCGAGGACCTATCGAACACCGGGGAGCTGTTTTTT. Translating gives CATEDLSNTGELFF.

This clonotype was recorded at least ten times. The V and J genes are TRBV7-2 and TRBJ1-2; 10 bases fit TRBD1. V shed 7 bases and J 5 bases; nucleotides not matched to a gene: 10. The CDR3 has 15 amino acids. Germline V gene sequence: CDR1 SGHTA, CDR2 FQGNSA. CDR3 nucleotides: TGTGCCAGCACACGACAGGGGGCAGTAGCATATGGCTACACCTTC. This gives the protein CASTRQGAVAYGYTF.